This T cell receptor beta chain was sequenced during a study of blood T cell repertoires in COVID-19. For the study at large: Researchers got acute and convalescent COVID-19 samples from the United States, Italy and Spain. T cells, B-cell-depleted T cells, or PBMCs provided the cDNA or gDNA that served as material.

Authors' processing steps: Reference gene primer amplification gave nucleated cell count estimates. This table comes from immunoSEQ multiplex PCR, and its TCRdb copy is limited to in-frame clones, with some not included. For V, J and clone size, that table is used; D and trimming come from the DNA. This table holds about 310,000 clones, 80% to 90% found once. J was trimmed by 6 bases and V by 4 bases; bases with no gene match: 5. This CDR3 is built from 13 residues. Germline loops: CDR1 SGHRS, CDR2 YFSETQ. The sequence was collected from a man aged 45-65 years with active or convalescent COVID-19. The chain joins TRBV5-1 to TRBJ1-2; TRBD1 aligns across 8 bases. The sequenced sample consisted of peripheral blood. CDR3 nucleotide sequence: TGCGCCAGCAGCACTCAGGGGGCGCATGGCTACACCTTC. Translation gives CASSTQGAHGYTF.